What follows are 24 T cell receptor beta chains derived from one specimen sequenced in a study of T cells in Graves' hyperthyroidism and ophthalmopathy. From RNA transcripts, TCR beta CDR3 regions were amplified. Primed by the HTBI set, a first-round RT-PCR was run on the TCR CDR3. TCRdb re-analysed the multiplex PCR reads in MiXCR, keeping a single row per CDR3 protein. The sample consists of around 390,000 distinct CDR3 sequences, approximately 14% of them appearing once. Sequencing was carried out using blood. The receptors were gathered from a woman in her 30s with Graves' ophthalmopathy.

At least ten counts were recorded for this clonotype. V is TRBV10-3 and J is TRBJ2-7; 10 bases are a match to TRBD2. J was trimmed by 1 base and V by 2 bases; bases with no gene match: 2. The CDR3 runs 15 residues. Germline values: CDR1 ENHRY, CDR2 SYGVKD. DNA of the CDR3: TGTGCCATCAGTGAGAGCGGGGGGGCGTCCTACGAGCAGTACTTC. Translated, it gives CAISESGGASYEQYF.

This clonotype occurred many times. V is TRBV28 and J is TRBJ2-2; 9 bases align to TRBD1. Losses at the gene ends were 5 bases for V and 3 bases for J; bases not matched to a gene: 7. CDR1 and CDR2 from the germline V gene are MDHEN and SYDVKM. This CDR3 has 16 residues. The CDR3 nucleotides are TGTGCCAGCAGTGATACCGGGACAGGGTACACCGGGGAGCTGTTTTTT. It yields the protein CASSDTGTGYTGELFF.

There are many counts of this clonotype. The chain carries TRBV5-1 and TRBJ2-7; either TRBD1 or TRBD2 may supply D (6 bases each). The CDR3 length is 18 residues. CDR1 SGHRS and CDR2 YFSETQ come from the germline V gene. V shed 3 bases and J shed 4 bases, with 26 bases lying between them. In DNA, the CDR3 is TGCGCCAGCAGCTCCCGGGACCGCGGGACAACCTTAGGTTACGAGCAGTACTTC. The encoded protein is CASSSRDRGTTLGYEQYF.

This clonotype was seen at least ten times. This chain uses TRBV18 with TRBJ2-3, with 7 bases identical to TRBD2. The germline gives CDR1 KGHSH, CDR2 LQKENI. This CDR3 spans 16 amino acids. Germline trimming cut 2 bases from V and 1 base from J; bases unmatched to any gene: 6. CDR3: CASSPFSSGGTDTQYF. The DNA of the CDR3 is TGTGCCAGCTCACCATTTAGCAGCGGGGGCACAGATACGCAGTATTTT.

CDR3 in amino acids: CASSSPAAAIYF. DNA for the CDR3: TGTGCCAGCAGCTCACCCGCCGCGGCCATATATTTT. The V and J genes are TRBV7-2 and TRBJ1-3; no definite D call. The CDR3 runs 12 residues. The germline V gene encodes CDR1 SGHTA and CDR2 FQGNSA. Trimming cost V 4 bases and J 11 bases, with 12 bases left between them.

In regard to this clonotype: Since a much larger clone is just one base distant, this may be a read error. This sequence joins TRBV9 and TRBJ1-3; no definite D call. In germline, CDR1 is SGDLS, CDR2 YYNGEE. The CDR3 runs to 16 residues. The CDR3 region is CACSVSGGDSGNTIYF. CDR3 DNA sequence: TGTGCCTGCAGCGTCTCGGGTGGGGACTCTGGAAACACCATATATTTT.

Many counts were recorded for this clonotype. CDR3: CASTRTLLLRGSRTDTQYF. CDR3 nucleotide sequence: TGTGCCAGCACCCGGACGCTCCTTCTGCGGGGTTCCCGCACAGATACGCAGTATTTT. The V gene is TRBV2, the J gene TRBJ2-3, with D tentatively TRBD2 (6 bases). There are 19 residues in the CDR3. V lost 7 bases to trimming and J lost 1 base, with 27 bases between them. The germline gives CDR1 SNHLY, CDR2 FYNNEI.

This clonotype came up many times. The CDR3: CASSPGTTGNTIYF. Here the CDR3 DNA reads TGTGCCAGCTCACCCGGGACAACTGGAAACACCATATATTTT. This chain connects TRBV18 to TRBJ1-3; possibly TRBD1 for D (6 bases). The V gene lost 3 bases and the J gene lost 2 bases, with 8 bases spanning the gap. The CDR3 has 14 residues. The germline V gene has CDR1 KGHSH and CDR2 LQKENI.

This clonotype was counted only a few times. A junction boundary mismatches the germline segment, possibly from a read error. The chain carries TRBV7-7 and TRBJ2-2, with 10 bases identical to TRBD2. Per germline, CDR1 SSHAT and CDR2 FNYEAQ (reference sequence). This CDR3 region has 16 residues. The DNA for the CDR3 is TGTGCTAGCAGCTTAAGGACTAGCGGAAACACCGGGGAGCTGTTTTTT. Residues: CASSLRTSGNTGELFF.

This clonotype was counted at least ten times. V usage is TRBV9 and J usage is TRBJ2-5; tentatively, D is TRBD2 (5 bases). Trimming shortened V by 7 bases and J by 0 bases, and 16 bases separated the two germline ends. CDR1 and CDR2 (germline): SGDLS, YYNGEE. This CDR3 is built from 15 residues. Here the CDR3 DNA reads TGTGCCAGCGGAGGTAGCGCCGAATACCAAGAGACCCAGTACTTC. It translates to CASGGSAEYQETQYF.

This clonotype occurred many times. The chain links TRBV11-2 to TRBJ2-3, with 8 bases aligning to TRBD1. V lost 5 bases, J lost 6 bases, and 13 bases stayed unmatched. Germline-derived CDR1 and CDR2 are SGHAT and FQNNGV. This CDR3 contains 16 residues. The CDR3 DNA reads TGTGCCAGCAGCCCTACTACGGACAGGGCAGGGGATACGCAGTATTTT. Its translation is CASSPTTDRAGDTQYF. Complete variable domain (other parts from reference TRBV11-2 and TRBJ2-3): EAGVAQSPRYKIIEKRQSVAFWCNPISGHATLYWYQQILGQGPKLLIQFQNNGVVDDSQLPKDRFSAERLKGVDSTLKIQPAKLEDSAVYLCASSPTTDRAGDTQYFGPGTRLTVL.

The chain links TRBV3-1 to TRBJ2-3; TRBD2 matches at 12 bases. Germline V lookup: CDR1 LGHDT, CDR2 YNNKEL (reference sequence). V lost 0 bases and J lost 5; bases outside the gene matches: 3. The CDR3 runs 16 residues. The CDR3 reads CASSQDKTSGGDTQYF. For the CDR3, the DNA is TGTGCCAGCAGCCAAGATAAGACTAGCGGGGGAGATACGCAGTATTTT.

This clonotype was found many times. This sequence joins TRBV5-1 and TRBJ2-1; D not certain. V was cut by 5 bases and J by 7 bases, with 10 bases left in between. Germline lookup yields CDR1 SGHRS and CDR2 YFSETQ. The CDR3 has 12 amino acids. The CDR3 protein is CASSMGLNEQFF. For the CDR3, the DNA is TGCGCCAGCAGTATGGGGTTGAATGAGCAGTTCTTC. Full variable domain (rest looked up from reference TRBV5-1 and TRBJ2-1): KAGVTQTPRYLIKTRGQQVTLSCSPISGHRSVSWYQQTPGQGLQFLFEYFSETQRNKGNFPGRFSGRQFSNSRSEMNVSTLELGDSALYLCASSMGLNEQFFGPGTRLTVL.

This clonotype was seen repeatedly, ten times or more. The gene calls are TRBV12-3 or TRBV12-4 and TRBJ2-2; the D gene is possibly TRBD1 (7 bases). This CDR3 has 15 residues. V lost 7 bases and J 4 bases, leaving 16 bases between the germline ends. CDR3 sequence: CASTQGGVGTGELFF. In DNA form, the CDR3 reads TGTGCCAGCACCCAGGGGGGAGTAGGCACCGGGGAGCTGTTTTTT.

This clonotype was seen repeatedly, ten times or more. The CDR3 spells CAISEILALCTVQETQYF. CDR3 DNA sequence: TGTGCCATCAGTGAAATACTAGCCCTCTGTACGGTACAAGAGACCCAGTACTTC. The chain couples TRBV10-3 to TRBJ2-5; possible D gene TRBD2, 6 bases. The CDR3 spans 18 residues. CDR1 and CDR2 from the germline V gene are ENHRY and SYGVKD. The V end lost 3 bases, the J end lost 2 bases, and 22 bases lay between the germline ends.

This clonotype was observed a handful of times. J is TRBJ1-4 and V is TRBV20-1; D is undetermined. Trimming pared 6 bases from V and 0 bases from J, leaving 8 bases between. The CDR3 is 13 amino acids. CDR1 and CDR2 from the germline V gene are DFQATT and SNEGSKA (reference sequence). CDR3 nucleotide sequence: TGCAGTGCACCGACTGCAACTAATGAAAAACTGTTTTTT. This gives the protein CSAPTATNEKLFF.

As concerns this clonotype: The junction does not match germline at one end; this may be a read error. The gene calls are TRBV7-9 and TRBJ1-6; D perhaps matches TRBD1 (5 bases). The CDR3 covers 17 residues. In germline, CDR1 is SEHNR, CDR2 FQNEAQ (reference sequence). The CDR3 DNA sequence: TGTGCCAGCAGCTTCCATAGGTGGGACTCGCAGGGCTCACCCCCCCACTTT. It is translated as CASSFHRWDSQGSPPHF.

This clonotype was detected many times. V and J are TRBV20-1 and TRBJ2-3, with 13 positions matching TRBD2. Germline assignment: CDR1 DFQATT and CDR2 SNEGSKA (reference sequence). J gave up 1 base and V 6 bases, and 4 bases lay outside the gene matches. The CDR3 runs 15 residues. This chain's CDR3 is CSASGTSGGTDTQYF. For the CDR3, the DNA is TGCAGTGCCTCCGGGACTAGCGGGGGCACAGATACGCAGTATTTT.

There are many counts of this clonotype. The chain uses TRBV11-2 and TRBJ1-2; a possible D gene is TRBD1 (6 bases). V lost 6 bases to trimming and J lost 5 bases, with 16 bases between them. Germline V gives CDR1 SGHAT, CDR2 FQNNGV. The CDR3 extends over 14 amino acids. The CDR3 sequence is CASRLGGAEYGYTF. The CDR3 nucleotides read TGTGCCAGCAGACTAGGGGGGGCGGAGTATGGCTACACCTTC.

The V gene is TRBV12-3 or TRBV12-4, the J gene TRBJ2-5, with 7 nucleotides matching TRBD2. V trimming: 5 bases; J trimming: 5 bases; junction bases outside the gene matches: 5. The CDR3 has 13 residues. CDR3 loop: CASSREAGETQYF. CDR3 in DNA: TGTGCCAGCAGTCGGGAGGCCGGGGAGACCCAGTACTTC.

This clonotype was recorded a few times. The chain couples TRBV10-3 to TRBJ1-1, with 7 bases identical to TRBD1. CDR3 size: 15 residues. In germline, CDR1 is ENHRY, CDR2 SYGVKD. Losses at the gene ends were 6 bases for V and 1 base for J; bases not matched to a gene: 8. As DNA, the CDR3 is TGTGCCATCAGCGAGGGGGCGCAGGGGAACACTGAAGCTTTCTTT. As protein: CAISEGAQGNTEAFF.

The chain couples TRBV20-1 to TRBJ1-2, with D unclear. The CDR3 extends over 12 amino acids. Trimming left V 6 bases short and J 3 bases short, with 11 bases between. Germline V gene sequence: CDR1 DFQATT, CDR2 SNEGSKA (reference sequence). DNA of the CDR3: TGCAGTGCCGAAAATATAGACTATGGCTACACCTTC. Protein: CSAENIDYGYTF.

This clonotype was detected many times. This chain links TRBV27 with TRBJ1-2; 9 bases align to TRBD1. CDR3 size: 13 residues. Germline trimming cut 3 bases from V and 8 bases from J; bases unmatched to any gene: 4. Per germline, CDR1 MNHEY and CDR2 SMNVEV (reference sequence). CDR3 nucleotide sequence: TGTGCCAGCAGTTTGGGGACAGGGCACGGCTACACCTTC. Translating it yields CASSLGTGHGYTF.

This clonotype appeared many times. This chain links TRBV12-3 or TRBV12-4 with TRBJ2-7; 7 positions agree with TRBD1. V lost 6 bases, J lost 5 bases, and 7 bases stayed unmatched. The CDR3 is made up of 13 amino acids. The CDR3 coding sequence is TGTGCCAGCAGGAGACAGGGTTCGGACGAGCAGTACTTC. This translates into CASRRQGSDEQYF.